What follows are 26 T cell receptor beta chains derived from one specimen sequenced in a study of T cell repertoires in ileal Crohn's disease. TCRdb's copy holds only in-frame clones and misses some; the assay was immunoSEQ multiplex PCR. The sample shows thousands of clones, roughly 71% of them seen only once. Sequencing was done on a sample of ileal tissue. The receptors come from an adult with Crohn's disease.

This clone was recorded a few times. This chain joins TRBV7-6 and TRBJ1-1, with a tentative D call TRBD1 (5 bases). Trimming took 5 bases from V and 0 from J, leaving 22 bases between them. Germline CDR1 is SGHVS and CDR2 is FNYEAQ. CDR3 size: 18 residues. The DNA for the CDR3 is TGTGCCAGCAGCGCGACGCCTGACAGACCAGATATGAACACTGAAGCTTTCTTT. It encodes CASSATPDRPDMNTEAFF.

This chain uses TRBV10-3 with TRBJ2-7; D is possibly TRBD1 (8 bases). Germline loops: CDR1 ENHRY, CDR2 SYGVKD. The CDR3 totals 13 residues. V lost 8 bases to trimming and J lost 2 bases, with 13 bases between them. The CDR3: CAIGGGQAYEQYF. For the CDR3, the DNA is TGTGCCATCGGGGGGGGACAGGCCTACGAGCAGTACTTC.

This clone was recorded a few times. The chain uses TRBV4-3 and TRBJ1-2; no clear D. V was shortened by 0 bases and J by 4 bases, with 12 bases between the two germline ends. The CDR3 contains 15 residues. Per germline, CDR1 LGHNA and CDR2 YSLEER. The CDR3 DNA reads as TGCGCCAGCAGCCAAGATTTGAGGGCCCGCTATGGCTACACCTTC. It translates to CASSQDLRARYGYTF.

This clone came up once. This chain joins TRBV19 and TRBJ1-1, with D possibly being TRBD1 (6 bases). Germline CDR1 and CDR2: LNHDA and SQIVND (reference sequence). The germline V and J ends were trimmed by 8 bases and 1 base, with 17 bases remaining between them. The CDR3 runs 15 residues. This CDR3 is CASPDEGHPNTEAFF. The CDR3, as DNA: TGTGCCAGTCCCGATGAGGGACACCCGAACACTGAAGCTTTCTTT.

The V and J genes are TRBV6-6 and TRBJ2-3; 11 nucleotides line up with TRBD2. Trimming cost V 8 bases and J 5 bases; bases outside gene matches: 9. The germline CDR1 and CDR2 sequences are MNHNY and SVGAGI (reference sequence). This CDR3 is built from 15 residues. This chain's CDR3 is CASRGGLAGGDTQYF. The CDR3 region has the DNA TGTGCCAGCCGTGGGGGCCTAGCGGGAGGAGATACGCAGTATTTT.

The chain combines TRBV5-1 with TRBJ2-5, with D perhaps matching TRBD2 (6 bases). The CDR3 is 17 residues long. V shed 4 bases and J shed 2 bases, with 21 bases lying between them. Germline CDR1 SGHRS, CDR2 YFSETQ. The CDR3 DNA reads TGCGCCAGCAGCCCGGGAGACATTGCGGGACCGCAAGAGACCCAGTACTTC. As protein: CASSPGDIAGPQETQYF.

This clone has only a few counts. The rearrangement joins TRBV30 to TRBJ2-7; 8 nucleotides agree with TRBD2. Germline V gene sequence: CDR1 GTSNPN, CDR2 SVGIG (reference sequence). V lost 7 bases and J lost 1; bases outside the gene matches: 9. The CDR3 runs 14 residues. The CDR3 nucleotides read TGTGCCTCCAGAGCTAGCGGGCGATCCTACGAGCAGTACTTC. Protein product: CASRASGRSYEQYF.

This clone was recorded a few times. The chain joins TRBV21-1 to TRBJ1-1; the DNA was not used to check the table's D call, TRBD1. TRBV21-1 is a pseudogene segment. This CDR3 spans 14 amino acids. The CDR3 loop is CASSLGTGIAEAFF. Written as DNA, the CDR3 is TGTGCCAGCAGCTTAGGGACAGGGATCGCTGAAGCTTTCTTT.

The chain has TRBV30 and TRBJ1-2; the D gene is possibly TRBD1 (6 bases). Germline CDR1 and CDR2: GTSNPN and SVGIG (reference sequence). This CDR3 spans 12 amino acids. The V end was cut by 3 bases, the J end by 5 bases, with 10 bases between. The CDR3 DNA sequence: TGTGCCTGGAGAGACAGGCCTTATGGCTACACCTTC. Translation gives CAWRDRPYGYTF.

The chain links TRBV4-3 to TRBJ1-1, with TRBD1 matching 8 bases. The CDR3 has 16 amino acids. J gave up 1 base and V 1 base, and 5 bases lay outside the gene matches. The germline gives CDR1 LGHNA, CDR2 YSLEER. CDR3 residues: CASSQGRGTGNTEAFF. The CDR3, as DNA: TGCGCCAGCAGCCAAGGAAGGGGGACAGGGAACACTGAAGCTTTCTTT.

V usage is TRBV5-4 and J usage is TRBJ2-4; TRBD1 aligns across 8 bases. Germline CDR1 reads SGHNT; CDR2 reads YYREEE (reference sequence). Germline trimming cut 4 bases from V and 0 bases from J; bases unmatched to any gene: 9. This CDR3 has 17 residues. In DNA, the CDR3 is TGTGCCAGCAGCCCGATGACAGGGGAAGGAGCCAAAAACATTCAGTACTTC. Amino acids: CASSPMTGEGAKNIQYF.

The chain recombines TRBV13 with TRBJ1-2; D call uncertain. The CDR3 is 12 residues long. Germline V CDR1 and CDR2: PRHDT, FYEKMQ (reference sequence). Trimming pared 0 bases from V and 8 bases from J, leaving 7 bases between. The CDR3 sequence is CASSLGTQGYTF. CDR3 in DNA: TGTGCCAGCAGCTTAGGGACACAAGGCTACACCTTC. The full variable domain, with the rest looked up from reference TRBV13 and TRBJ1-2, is AAGVIQSPRHLIKEKRETATLKCYPIPRHDTVYWYQQGPGQDPQFLISFYEKMQSDKGSIPDRFSAQQFSDYHSELNMSSLELGDSALYFCASSLGTQGYTFGSGTRLTVV.

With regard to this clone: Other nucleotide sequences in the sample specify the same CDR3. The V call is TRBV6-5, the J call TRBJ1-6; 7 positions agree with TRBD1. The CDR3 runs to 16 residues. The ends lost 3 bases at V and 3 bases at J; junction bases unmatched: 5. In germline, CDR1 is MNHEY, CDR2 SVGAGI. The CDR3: CASSYSGQLYNSPLHF. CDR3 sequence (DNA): TGTGCCAGCAGTTATTCGGGACAGCTCTATAATTCACCCCTCCACTTT.

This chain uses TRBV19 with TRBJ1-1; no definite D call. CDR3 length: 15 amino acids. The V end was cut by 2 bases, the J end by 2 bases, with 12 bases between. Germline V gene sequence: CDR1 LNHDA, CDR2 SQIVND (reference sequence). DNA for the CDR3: TGTGCCAGTAGTATACGGCCTGACACCAACACTGAAGCTTTCTTT. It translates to CASSIRPDTNTEAFF. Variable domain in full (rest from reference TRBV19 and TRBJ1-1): DGGITQSPKYLFRKEGQNVTLSCEQNLNHDAMYWYRQDPGQGLRLIYYSQIVNDFQKGDIAEGYSVSREKKESFPLTVTSAQKNPTAFYLCASSIRPDTNTEAFFGQGTRLTVV.

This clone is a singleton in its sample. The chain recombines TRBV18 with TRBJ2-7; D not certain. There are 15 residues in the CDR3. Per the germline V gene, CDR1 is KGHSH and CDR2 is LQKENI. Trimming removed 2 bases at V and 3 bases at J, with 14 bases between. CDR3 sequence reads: CASSPGSEQNYEQYF. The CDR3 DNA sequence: TGTGCCAGCTCACCAGGGTCAGAACAGAACTACGAGCAGTACTTC. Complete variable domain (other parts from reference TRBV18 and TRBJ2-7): NAGVMQNPRHLVRRRGQEARLRCSPMKGHSHVYWYRQLPEEGLKFMVYLQKENIIDESGMPKERFSAEFPKEGPSILRIQQVVRGDSAAYFCASSPGSEQNYEQYFGPGTRLTVT.

The CDR3 here is CASREQDSGGVTDTQYF. CDR3 sequence (DNA): TGCGCCAGCAGAGAACAGGACAGTGGGGGGGTAACAGATACGCAGTATTTT. The rearrangement joins TRBV4-1 to TRBJ2-3; D is possibly TRBD2 (7 bases). The germline V gene encodes CDR1 MGHRA and CDR2 YSYEKL. CDR3 size: 17 residues. Trimming stripped 6 bases from V and 3 bases from J, with 22 bases between.

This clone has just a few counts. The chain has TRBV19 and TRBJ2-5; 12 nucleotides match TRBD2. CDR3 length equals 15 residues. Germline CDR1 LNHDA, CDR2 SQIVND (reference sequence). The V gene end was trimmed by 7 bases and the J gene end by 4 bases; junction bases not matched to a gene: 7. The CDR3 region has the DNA TGTGCCAGTACCAGACTAGCGGGGGAAACAGAGACCCAGTACTTC. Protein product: CASTRLAGETETQYF.

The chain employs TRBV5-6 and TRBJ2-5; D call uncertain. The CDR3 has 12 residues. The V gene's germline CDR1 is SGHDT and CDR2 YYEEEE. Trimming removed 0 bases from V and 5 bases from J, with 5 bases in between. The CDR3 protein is CASSLAPETQYF. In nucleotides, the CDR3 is TGTGCCAGCAGCTTGGCCCCGGAGACCCAGTACTTC.

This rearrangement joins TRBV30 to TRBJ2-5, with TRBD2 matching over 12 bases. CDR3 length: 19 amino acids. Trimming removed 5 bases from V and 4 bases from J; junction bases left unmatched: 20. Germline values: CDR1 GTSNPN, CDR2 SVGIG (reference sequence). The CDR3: CAWGSTSGGIYYSTETQYF. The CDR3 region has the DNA TGTGCCTGGGGTTCGACTAGCGGGGGAATTTATTATAGTACAGAGACCCAGTACTTC. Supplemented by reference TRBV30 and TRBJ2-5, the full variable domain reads SQTIHQWPATLVQPVGSPLSLECTVEGTSNPNLYWYRQAAGRGLQLLFYSVGIGQISSEVPQNLSASRPQDRQFILSSKKLLLSDSGFYLCAWGSTSGGIYYSTETQYFGPGTRLLVL.

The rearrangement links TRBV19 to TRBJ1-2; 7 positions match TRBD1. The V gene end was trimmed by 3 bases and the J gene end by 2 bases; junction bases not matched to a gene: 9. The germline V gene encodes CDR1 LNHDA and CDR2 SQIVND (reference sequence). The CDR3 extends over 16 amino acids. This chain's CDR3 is CASSMGTRGRNYGYTF. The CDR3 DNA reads TGTGCCAGTAGTATGGGTACGAGGGGGCGAAACTATGGCTACACCTTC.

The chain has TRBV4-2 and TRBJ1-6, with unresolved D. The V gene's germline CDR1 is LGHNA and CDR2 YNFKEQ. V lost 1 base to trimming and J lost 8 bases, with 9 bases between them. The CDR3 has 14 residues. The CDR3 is CASSQGYEDSPLHF. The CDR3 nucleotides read TGTGCCAGCAGCCAAGGGTACGAGGATTCACCCCTCCACTTT.

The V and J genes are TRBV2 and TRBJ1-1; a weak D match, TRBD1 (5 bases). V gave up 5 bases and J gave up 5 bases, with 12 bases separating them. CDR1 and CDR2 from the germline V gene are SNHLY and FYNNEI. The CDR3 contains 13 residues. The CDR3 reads CASSWTGGTEAFF. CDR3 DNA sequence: TGTGCCAGCAGTTGGACGGGGGGGACTGAAGCTTTCTTT.

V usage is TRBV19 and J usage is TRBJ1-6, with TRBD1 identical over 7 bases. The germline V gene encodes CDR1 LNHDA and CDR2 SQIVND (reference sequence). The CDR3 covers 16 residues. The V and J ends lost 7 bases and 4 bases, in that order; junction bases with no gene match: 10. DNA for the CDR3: TGTGCCAGTACTGGGAGTGAGGGGGCATATAATTCACCCCTCCACTTT. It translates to CASTGSEGAYNSPLHF.

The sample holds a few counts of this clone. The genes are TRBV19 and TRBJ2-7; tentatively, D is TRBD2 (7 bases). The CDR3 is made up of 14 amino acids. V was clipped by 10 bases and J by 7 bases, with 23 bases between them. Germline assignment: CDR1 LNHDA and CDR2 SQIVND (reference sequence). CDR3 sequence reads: CATKGRVGQSEQYF. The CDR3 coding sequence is TGTGCCACTAAAGGGAGGGTAGGACAGAGTGAGCAGTACTTC. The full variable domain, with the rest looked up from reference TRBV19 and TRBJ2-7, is DGGITQSPKYLFRKEGQNVTLSCEQNLNHDAMYWYRQDPGQGLRLIYYSQIVNDFQKGDIAEGYSVSREKKESFPLTVTSAQKNPTAFYLCATKGRVGQSEQYFGPGTRLTVT.

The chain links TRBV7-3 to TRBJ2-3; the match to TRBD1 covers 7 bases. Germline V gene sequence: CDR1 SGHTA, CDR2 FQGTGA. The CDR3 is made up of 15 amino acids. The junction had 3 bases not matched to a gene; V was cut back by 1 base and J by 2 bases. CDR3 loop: CASSLRDSHTDTQYF. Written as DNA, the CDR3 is TGTGCCAGCAGCTTAAGGGACAGTCACACAGATACGCAGTATTTT. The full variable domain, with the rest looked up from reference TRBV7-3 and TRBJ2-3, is GAGVSQTPSNKVTEKGKYVELRCDPISGHTALYWYRQSLGQGPEFLIYFQGTGAADDSGLPNDRFFAVRPEGSVSTLKIQRTERGDSAVYLCASSLRDSHTDTQYFGPGTRLTVL.

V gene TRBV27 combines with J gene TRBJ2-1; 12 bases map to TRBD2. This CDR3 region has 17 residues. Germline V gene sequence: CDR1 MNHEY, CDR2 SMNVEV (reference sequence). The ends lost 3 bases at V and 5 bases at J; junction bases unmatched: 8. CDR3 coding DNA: TGTGCCAGCAGTTTCACTAGCGGGGGGCCTATTAACAATGAGCAGTTCTTC. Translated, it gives CASSFTSGGPINNEQFF.